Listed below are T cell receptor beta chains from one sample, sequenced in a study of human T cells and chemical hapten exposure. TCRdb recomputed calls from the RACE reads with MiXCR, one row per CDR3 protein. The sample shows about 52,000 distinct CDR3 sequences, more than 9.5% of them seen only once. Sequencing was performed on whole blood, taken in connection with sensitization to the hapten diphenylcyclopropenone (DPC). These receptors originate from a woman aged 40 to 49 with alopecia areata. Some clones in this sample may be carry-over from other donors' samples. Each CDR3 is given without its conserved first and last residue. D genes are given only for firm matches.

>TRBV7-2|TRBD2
ASSPRSSGGLSNEQF
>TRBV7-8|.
ASSSGGAKANVLT
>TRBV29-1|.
SVMLTYEQY
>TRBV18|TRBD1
ASSARDSSYEQY
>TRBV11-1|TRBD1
ASSFTGTGRTGELF
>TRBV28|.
ASSPMIGDTTYEQY
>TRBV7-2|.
ASSLAPRRTDTQY
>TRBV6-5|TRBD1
ASWGRGLNEQF
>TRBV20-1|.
SAMTGTAKETQY
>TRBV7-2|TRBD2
ASSSTVSGGSIETQY
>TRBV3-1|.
ASSLRQSDYEQY
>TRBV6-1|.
ASSATLAATQY
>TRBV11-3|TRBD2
ASSSGLAGASGKETQY
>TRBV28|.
ASSVNSPLH
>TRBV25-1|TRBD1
ASSEGTGHGNQPQH
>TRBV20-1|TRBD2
SAMLAGGDSYNEQF
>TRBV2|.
AGSRGSNQPQH
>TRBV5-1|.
ASSLDGVGNYGYT
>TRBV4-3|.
ASSQGNSPSGANVLT
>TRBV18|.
ASSPSGANVLT
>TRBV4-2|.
ASSHSPGDTDTQY
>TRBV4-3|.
ASSQGAGSGANVLT